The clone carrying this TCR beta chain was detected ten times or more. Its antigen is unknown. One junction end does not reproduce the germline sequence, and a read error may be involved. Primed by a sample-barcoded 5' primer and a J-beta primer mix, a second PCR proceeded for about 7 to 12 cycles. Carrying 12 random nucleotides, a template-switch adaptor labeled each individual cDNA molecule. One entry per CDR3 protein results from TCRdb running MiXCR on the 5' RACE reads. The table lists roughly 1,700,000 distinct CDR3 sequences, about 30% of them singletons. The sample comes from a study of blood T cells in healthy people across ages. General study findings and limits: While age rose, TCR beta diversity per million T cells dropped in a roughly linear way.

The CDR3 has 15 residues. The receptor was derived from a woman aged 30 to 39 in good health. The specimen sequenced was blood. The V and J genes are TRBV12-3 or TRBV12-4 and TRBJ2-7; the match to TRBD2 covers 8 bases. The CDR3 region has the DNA TGTGCCAGTAGTTTAGCGGGACCGCGCTCCTACGAGCAGTACTTC. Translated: CASSLAGPRSYEQYF.